This T cell receptor beta chain was documented in a study of technical replicates of blood from a handful of donors. Clones were sequenced by immunoSEQ multiplex PCR, and TCRdb holds only the in-frame ones, with some missing. The repertoire consists of 91,000 or so clones, with 95% occurring once and the leading ten covering over 0.2%. Germline assignment: CDR1 GTSNPN and CDR2 SVGIG (reference sequence). V dropped 1 base and J dropped 4; count of bases not matched to a gene: 8. The CDR3 extends over 15 amino acids. The genes are TRBV30 and TRBJ2-5, with 8 positions matching TRBD2. This sequence originates from a human donor in good health. The sample comprised T cells isolated from PBMCs. As DNA, the CDR3 is TGTGCCTGGAGTGAGGGACTAGGGATTTCAGAGACCCAGTACTTC. Translation gives CAWSEGLGISETQYF. Variable domain in full (rest from reference TRBV30 and TRBJ2-5): SQTIHQWPATLVQPVGSPLSLECTVEGTSNPNLYWYRQAAGRGLQLLFYSVGIGQISSEVPQNLSASRPQDRQFILSSKKLLLSDSGFYLCAWSEGLGISETQYFGPGTRLLVL.